This T cell receptor beta chain emerged from a study of blood T cell repertoires in COVID-19. This clone occurred a few times. The J segment lost 2 bases and the V segment lost 0 bases, leaving 4 bases of the junction unmatched. In germline, CDR1 is LGHNA, CDR2 YNFKEQ. There are 15 residues in the CDR3. The repertoire was sequenced with immunoSEQ multiplex PCR; TCRdb's copy has only in-frame clones and lacks some. The sample shows approximately 140,000 clones, 88% of them seen only once. This TCR derives from a man between 65 and 85 years old with active COVID-19. The chain employs TRBV4-2 and TRBJ2-7; TRBD2 aligns across 7 bases. Source material: peripheral blood. The CDR3, as DNA: TGTGCCAGCAGCCAAGACCGGCGGGAGACCTACGAGCAGTACTTC. It codes for CASSQDRRETYEQYF.